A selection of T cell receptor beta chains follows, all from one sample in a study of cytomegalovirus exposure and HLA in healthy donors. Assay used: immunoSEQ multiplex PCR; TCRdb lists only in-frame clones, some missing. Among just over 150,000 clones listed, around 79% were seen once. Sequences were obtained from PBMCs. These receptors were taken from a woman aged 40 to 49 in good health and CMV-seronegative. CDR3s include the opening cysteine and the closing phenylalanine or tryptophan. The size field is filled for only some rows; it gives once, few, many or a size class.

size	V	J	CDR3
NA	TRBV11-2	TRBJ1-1	CATAPSPGLNTEAFF
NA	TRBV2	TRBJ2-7	CASSERGGEGEQYF
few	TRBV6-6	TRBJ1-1	CASHGLNTEAFF
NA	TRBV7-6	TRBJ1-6	CATRGGLNSPLHF
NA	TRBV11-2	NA	CASSSFRDRGYYEQYF
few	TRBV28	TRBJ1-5	CAYRQPQHF
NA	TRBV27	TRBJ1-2	CASSYDRDYGYTF
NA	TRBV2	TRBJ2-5	CASRDGLARETQYF
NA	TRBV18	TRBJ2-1	CASSPRQGENEQFF
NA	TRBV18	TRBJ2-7	CASSPQVNWAKPGEQYF
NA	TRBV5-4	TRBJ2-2	CASSLQLAGGPGELFF
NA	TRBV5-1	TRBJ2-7	CASSAGQGVGEQYF
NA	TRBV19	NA	CASSIRWSPSYEQYF
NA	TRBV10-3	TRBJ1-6	CAISSSENSPLHF
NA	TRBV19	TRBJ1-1	CATGEQGGTEAFF
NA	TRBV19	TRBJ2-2	CASKPTGVNTGELFF
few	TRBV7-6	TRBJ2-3	CASSAQGYTDTQYF
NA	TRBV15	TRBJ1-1	CATSREPGRGDTEAFF
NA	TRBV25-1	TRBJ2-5	CASSEYGEETQYF
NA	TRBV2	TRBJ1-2	CASRRQTNYGYTF
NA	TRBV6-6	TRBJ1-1	CASSYPGGKGAEAFF
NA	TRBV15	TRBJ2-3	CATSRAGFGRRRDTQYF
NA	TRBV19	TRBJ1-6	CASSARASSYNSPLHF
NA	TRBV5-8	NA	CASSFYYEQYF
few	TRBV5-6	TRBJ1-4	CASSPPGGSNEKLFF
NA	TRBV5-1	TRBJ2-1	CASSPDPGSDGEQFF
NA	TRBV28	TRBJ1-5	CASRLQGDQPQHF
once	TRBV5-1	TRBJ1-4	CASSVQGASNEKLFF
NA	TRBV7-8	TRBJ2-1	CASSPLAVGQFF
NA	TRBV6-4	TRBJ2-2	CASSPSGRPATGELFF
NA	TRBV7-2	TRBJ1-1	CASSFISSVSGTGPKEAFF
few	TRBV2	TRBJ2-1	CASEGTSGGGILYNEQFF
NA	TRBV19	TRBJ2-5	CASTLSGGHQETQYF
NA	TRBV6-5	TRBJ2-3	CASSSGLAVSTDTQYF
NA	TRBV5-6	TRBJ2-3	CASSPRVTDTQYF
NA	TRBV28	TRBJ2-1	CASDRGSYNEQFF
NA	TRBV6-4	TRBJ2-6	CASSPVVSGANVLTF
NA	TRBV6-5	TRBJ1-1	CASSYSGRNTEAFF
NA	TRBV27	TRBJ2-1	CASRDPPSGDNYNEQFF
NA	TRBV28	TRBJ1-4	CASWRGRNEKLFF
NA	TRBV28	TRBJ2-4	CASSLFGGNGIQYF
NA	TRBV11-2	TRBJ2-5	CASTRDVQGQETQYF
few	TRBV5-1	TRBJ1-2	CASSLAGSGYGYTF
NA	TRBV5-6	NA	CASSMDSLYEQYF
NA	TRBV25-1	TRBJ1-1	CASSHRDRGSAEAFF
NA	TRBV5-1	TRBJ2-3	CASQTSGAATDTQYF
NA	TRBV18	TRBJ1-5	CASSPRLVRIGDSNQPQHF
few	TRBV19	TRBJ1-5	CASSPGVRQPQHF
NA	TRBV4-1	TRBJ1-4	CASSQDQRATELFF
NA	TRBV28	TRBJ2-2	CASSSSGAYTGELFF
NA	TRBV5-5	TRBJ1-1	CASSLVQAGGVHTEAFF
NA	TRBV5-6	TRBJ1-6	CASSIRRDRGLNSPLHF
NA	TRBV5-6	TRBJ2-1	CASSLWAVAGGNEQFF
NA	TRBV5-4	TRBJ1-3	CASSLDRGLGNTIYF
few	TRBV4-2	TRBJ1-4	CASFGTGREKLFF
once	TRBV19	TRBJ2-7	CASRASFRGGYEQYF
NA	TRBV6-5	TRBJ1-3	CASSYFGDSGNTIYF
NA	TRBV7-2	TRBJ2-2	CASSRTAGATGELFF
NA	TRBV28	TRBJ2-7	CASSWVQGGEQYF
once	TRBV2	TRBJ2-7	CASSWTGVYEQYF